The following is a T cell receptor beta chain sequence with its context. No antigen is known for it. Reverse transcription used roughly 0.45 to 1 ug RNA and random hexamers. Amplification of the TCR beta CDR3 was carried out by immunoSEQ multiplex PCR, which spanned a total of 54 Vbeta and 13 Jbeta segments. One entry per CDR3 protein results from TCRdb running MiXCR on the immunoSEQ multiplex PCR reads. The sample includes roughly 80,000 distinct CDR3 sequences, approximately 94% seen only once; the top ten take more than 0.5%. The record originates from a study of CD8 T cells in Susac syndrome. About the study: Treatment status at blood draw for the Susac syndrome patients was therapy-naive, corticosteroids, or intravenous immunoglobulin alone. Study conclusions and caveats: In Susac syndrome, the CD4+ T cell repertoires did not show clonal expansion.

Bulk CD8+ and CD4+ cells came from magnetic negative isolation; CD8+ TEMRA by FACS. Germline values: CDR1 LGHDT, CDR2 YNNKEL (reference sequence). Trimming stripped 6 bases from V and 7 bases from J, with 18 bases between. The CDR3 is made up of 14 amino acids. V gene TRBV3-1 combines with J gene TRBJ1-2; TRBD1 might be the D (6 bases). Input material: CD4+ T cells from PBMCs. This receptor was obtained from a human donor with Susac syndrome. The CDR3 DNA reads TGTGCCAGCAGGCAACGGGGGGCTCTCTTTGGCTACACCTTC. It translates to CASRQRGALFGYTF. The variable domain in full, completed from reference TRBV3-1 and TRBJ1-2, reads DTAVSQTPKYLVTQMGNDKSIKCEQNLGHDTMYWYKQDSKKFLKIMFSYNNKELIINETVPNRFSPKSPDKAHLNLHINSLELGDSAVYFCASRQRGALFGYTFGSGTRLTVV.